A selection of T cell receptor beta chains follows, all from one sample in a study of blood T cells in healthy people across ages. TCRdb used MiXCR to reprocess the 5' RACE reads, holding one entry per CDR3 protein. This table holds around 1,900,000 distinct CDR3 sequences, roughly 43% found once. The sequenced sample consisted of blood. The source is a human donor in good health. The CDR3 runs from the conserved cysteine through the conserved F or W. A D gene is named only where the DNA matches it firmly. Only some rows state a clone size, as once, few, many or a class for expanded clones.

d_gene,abundance,v_gene,j_gene,CDR3nt,CDR3aa
TRBD2,few,TRBV5-1,TRBJ2-3,TGCGCCAGCAGCAAACTAGCGTCAGATACGCAGTATTTT,CASSKLASDTQYF
NA,NA,TRBV11-2,TRBJ1-4,TGTGCCAGCAGCTTAGAGGGACAAACACATGAAAAACGGTTTTTT,CASSLEGQTHEKRFF
NA,many,TRBV10-3,TRBJ2-7,TGTGCCATCAGTGAGTGGGGGAACGAGCAGTACTTC,CAISEWGNEQYF
NA,NA,TRBV6-5,TRBJ1-1,TGTGCCAACAAGGACATCTTGAGAACTGAAGCTTTCTTT,CANKDILRTEAFF
NA,NA,TRBV5-1,TRBJ2-7,TGCGCCAGCAGCTTGACTCGGGCAGGGGCACACGAGCAGTACTTC,CASSLTRAGAHEQYF
NA,few,TRBV5-6,TRBJ2-1,TGTGCCAGCAGCCGCATGAGTCGCACCTACAATGAGCAGTTCTTC,CASSRMSRTYNEQFF
NA,NA,TRBV6-2/TRBV6-3,TRBJ1-2,TGTGCCAGCACTTCGCCTCGCAGGGCCTACTATGGCTACACCTTC,CASTSPRRAYYGYTF
NA,NA,TRBV10-3,TRBJ2-5,TGTGCCATCAGTGAGTTGTGGTTGGAGACCCAGTACTTC,CAISELWLETQYF
TRBD1,NA,TRBV24-1,TRBJ2-7,TGTGCCACCAGTGCTCCTGGACAGGGTAATGAGCAGTACTTC,CATSAPGQGNEQYF
NA,few,TRBV29-1,TRBJ2-1,TGCAGCGTTTCCTTCGGACAGGGAGGGAGTGAGCAGTTCTTC,CSVSFGQGGSEQFF
NA,few,TRBV29-1,TRBJ1-6,TGCAGCGTTGGCCTCCGGGAGGATTCACCCCTCCACTTT,CSVGLREDSPLHF
NA,few,TRBV15,TRBJ2-3,TGTGCCACCGCCCCGGTCTATACAGATACGCAGTATTTT,CATAPVYTDTQYF
NA,NA,TRBV7-2,TRBJ1-2,TGTGCCAGCAGCAGGGGACCGTCGGATGGCTACACCTTC,CASSRGPSDGYTF
TRBD1,NA,TRBV6-2/TRBV6-3,TRBJ1-1,TGTGCCAGCAGCTGGGACAGGGGTTACACTGAAGCTTTCTTT,CASSWDRGYTEAFF
TRBD1,NA,TRBV7-2,TRBJ1-2,TGTGCCAGCAGCCCCCGGACAGGGGACAACTATGGCTACACCTTC,CASSPRTGDNYGYTF
NA,NA,TRBV20-1,TRBJ1-4,TGCAGTGCTAGAGATCAGAGGGCAACTAATGAAAAACTGTTTTTT,CSARDQRATNEKLFF
TRBD2,NA,TRBV20-1,TRBJ2-1,TGCAGTGTCCCCGGGACTAGCGTTTACAATGAGCAGTTCTTC,CSVPGTSVYNEQFF